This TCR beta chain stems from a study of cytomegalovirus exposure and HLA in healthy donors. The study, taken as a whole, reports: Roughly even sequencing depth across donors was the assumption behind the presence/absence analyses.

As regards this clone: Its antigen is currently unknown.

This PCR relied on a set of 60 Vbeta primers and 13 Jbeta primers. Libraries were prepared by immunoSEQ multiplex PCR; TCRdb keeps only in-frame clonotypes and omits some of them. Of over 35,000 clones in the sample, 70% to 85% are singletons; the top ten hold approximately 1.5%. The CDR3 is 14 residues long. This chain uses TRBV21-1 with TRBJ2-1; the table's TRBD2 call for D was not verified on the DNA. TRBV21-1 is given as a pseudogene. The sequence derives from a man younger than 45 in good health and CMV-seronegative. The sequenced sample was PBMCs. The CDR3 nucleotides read TGTGCCTGCAATCTAGCGGGAGTTAGCGATGAGCAGTTCTTC. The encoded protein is CACNLAGVSDEQFF.